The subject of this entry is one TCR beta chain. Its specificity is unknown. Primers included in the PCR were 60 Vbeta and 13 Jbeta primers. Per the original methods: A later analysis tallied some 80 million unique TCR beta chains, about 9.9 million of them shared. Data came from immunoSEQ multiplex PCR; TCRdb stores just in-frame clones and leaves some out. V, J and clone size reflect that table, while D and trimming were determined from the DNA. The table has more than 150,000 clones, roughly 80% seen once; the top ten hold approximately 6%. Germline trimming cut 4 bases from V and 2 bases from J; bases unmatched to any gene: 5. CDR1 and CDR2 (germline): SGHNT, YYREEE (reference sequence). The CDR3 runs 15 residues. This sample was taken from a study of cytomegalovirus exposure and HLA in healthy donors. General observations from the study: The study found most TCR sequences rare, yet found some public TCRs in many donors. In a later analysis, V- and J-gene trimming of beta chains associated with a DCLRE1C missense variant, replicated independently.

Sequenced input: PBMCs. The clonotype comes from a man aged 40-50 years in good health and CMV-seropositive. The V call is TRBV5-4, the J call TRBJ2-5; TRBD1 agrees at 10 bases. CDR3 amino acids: CASSGGTGEQETQYF. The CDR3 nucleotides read TGTGCCAGCAGCGGCGGGACAGGGGAACAAGAGACCCAGTACTTC.